This T cell receptor (beta chain) derives from a study of blood T cell repertoires in COVID-19. Study background: Donors in the United States, Italy and Spain gave samples during acute or convalescent COVID-19. T cells, B-cell-depleted T cells, or PBMCs supplied cDNA or gDNA.

Per the germline V gene, CDR1 is LNHDA and CDR2 is SQIVND (reference sequence). V was cut by 7 bases and J by 3 bases, with 18 bases left in between. The CDR3 runs to 16 residues. Authors' methods: Scientists estimated how many nucleated cells there were by amplifying reference gene primers. Only in-frame clones appear in the TCRdb table, and some are missing; sequencing was by immunoSEQ multiplex PCR. V and J calls and clone size follow that table, whereas D and trimming were derived from the DNA. The sample includes 150,000 or so clones, more than 65% of them seen just once. The source material was peripheral blood. This clonotype originated in a woman aged 60-70 years with acute or convalescent COVID-19. The chain couples TRBV19 to TRBJ1-4; a possible D gene is TRBD1 (5 bases). The CDR3 coding sequence is TGTGCCAGTACCGAAACCCCCGCAGGGTCTAATGAAAAACTGTTTTTT. The encoded protein is CASTETPAGSNEKLFF.